This TCR beta chain was identified during a study of long-term antiretroviral therapy in people with HIV. Whole-study results and caveats: Collection of the blood, which took place between about 2004 and 2018, possibly occurred under older ART regimens. Diversity rose after ART but stayed below transplant donor controls.

With survey level as its setting, the immunoSEQ assay was v3.0. The table came from immunoSEQ multiplex PCR; TCRdb's copy has only in-frame clones and leaves some out. The table lists around 20,000 clones, roughly four fifths of them singletons. Without exception, participants with HIV were treated in the United States. Before DNA extraction, roughly 0.85-10 million cryopreserved PBMC were held in the samples. Germline lookup yields CDR1 SGHAT and CDR2 FQNNGV. Trimming shortened V by 0 bases and J by 7 bases, and 12 bases separated the two germline ends. This CDR3 comprises 14 residues. With respect to this clone: The antigen is undetermined.

The specimen was unsorted PBMCs, collected 2.2 years after starting antiretroviral therapy. The chain uses TRBV11-2 and TRBJ1-2; D may be TRBD1 (6 bases). The sequence derives from a man between 45 and 60 years old with HIV. The CDR3 DNA reads TGTGCCAGCAGCTTAGAGGGGGCGATTGGTGGCTACACCTTC. Translation gives CASSLEGAIGGYTF.